This T cell receptor beta chain emerged from a study of Ad26.COV2.S vaccination and SARS-CoV-2 variants. CDR3 length: 14 residues. Germline assignment: CDR1 SGHTA and CDR2 FQGTGA. With 4 bases removed from V and 3 bases from J, the gap between germline ends came to 9 bases. The assay was immunoSEQ multiplex PCR, and TCRdb's table has in-frame clones only and misses some. The sample consists of 360,000 or so clones, about 91% of them appearing once. Points on this clone: Its antigen is unidentified.

The treatment here: some 20 received Ad26.COV2.S at low or high dose, single or two shots; about 5 received placebo; per-sample allocation not given. Each sample was drawn 63 days after the first injection (of vaccine or placebo). Study-wide results and limits: Vaccinees showed greater spike-specific TCR breadth than placebo recipients.

Sequencing used peripheral blood, obtained in a trial of Ad26.COV2.S vaccine versus placebo. This sequence originates from a person aged 18-60 years who received the Ad26.COV2.S COVID-19 vaccine or a placebo. This sequence joins TRBV7-3 and TRBJ2-2, with D hard to call. The CDR3: CASSSSRDTGELFF. In DNA form, the CDR3 reads TGTGCCAGCAGCTCGTCTCGGGACACCGGGGAGCTGTTTTTT.